The 21 T cell receptor beta chains reported below all come from one sample, sequenced in a study of cytomegalovirus exposure and HLA in healthy donors (TCRdb year 2017). Receptor libraries were prepared by the immunoSEQ multiplex PCR assay. In its TCRdb copy, this immuneACCESS table keeps in-frame sequences only and misses some clones. Where compared with another copy, unresolved V genes explain less than half of these, and the others have no known cause. Counted in this sample were about 220,000 clones; about 89% of them appeared once. The ten largest clones take up 0.85% to 1.2% of the sample. The sequencing input was PBMCs. The receptors shown here come from a woman in her late teens or twenties in good health and CMV-seronegative.

The J gene is TRBJ2-1, the V gene TRBV27, with a possible D match to TRBD1 (5 bases). Germline assignment: CDR1 MNHEY and CDR2 SMNVEV (reference sequence). V dropped 0 bases and J dropped 9 bases, with 12 bases sitting between them. The CDR3 spans 14 residues. CDR3 nucleotides: TGTGCCAGCAGTTTATCGGCAGGGTTGGGTGAGCAGTTCTTC. Translation gives CASSLSAGLGEQFF.

The chain uses TRBV4-1 and TRBJ2-5; TRBD2 matches 8 bases. The CDR3 covers 14 residues. V shed 1 base, J shed 3 bases, and the junction held 1 base outside the gene matches. CDR1 and CDR2 from the germline V gene are MGHRA and YSYEKL. CDR3 sequence (DNA): TGCGCCAGCAGCCAAGTTAGCGGGAAAGAGACCCAGTACTTC. As protein: CASSQVSGKETQYF.

The rearrangement joins TRBV7-4 to TRBJ1-5, with a weak D call TRBD1 (6 bases). Germline loops: CDR1 SGHVT, CDR2 SQSDAQ. The CDR3 runs to 15 residues. Trimming took off 1 base at V and 5 bases at J, with 12 bases between the two ends. CDR3 nucleotides: TGTGCCAGCAGCTTAGGGGGGACATACCATCAGCCCCAGCATTTT. Residues: CASSLGGTYHQPQHF.

This rearrangement joins TRBV2 to TRBJ2-7, with TRBD2 matching over 11 bases. The junction had 9 bases not matched to a gene; V was cut back by 5 bases and J by 0 bases. Germline V gene data show CDR1 as SNHLY and CDR2 as FYNNEI. The CDR3 loop spans 17 amino acids. The CDR3 reads CASSRRLAGISSYEQYF. The CDR3 DNA reads TGTGCCAGCAGTAGACGACTAGCGGGAATTAGCTCCTACGAGCAGTACTTC.

The V call is TRBV18, the J call TRBJ1-4; TRBD1 is a possible D gene (6 bases). CDR1 is KGHSH and CDR2 is LQKENI in the germline V gene. CDR3 length equals 14 residues. V gave up 1 base and J gave up 8 bases, with 11 bases separating them. The chain's CDR3 is CASSPRGGEEKLFF. CDR3 in DNA: TGTGCCAGCTCACCACGTGGGGGCGAAGAAAAACTGTTTTTT.

The chain couples TRBV28 to TRBJ1-1; 7 bases are shared with TRBD1. The J segment lost 9 bases and the V segment lost 6 bases, leaving 7 bases of the junction unmatched. The CDR3 contains 12 residues. Germline CDR1 reads MDHEN; CDR2 reads SYDVKM. The CDR3 sequence: CASRKGARQAFF. The CDR3 coding sequence is TGTGCCAGCAGGAAGGGGGCCCGCCAAGCTTTCTTT.

The V and J genes are TRBV9 and TRBJ2-7; D perhaps matches TRBD1 (6 bases). With 0 bases removed from V and 8 bases from J, the gap between germline ends came to 15 bases. In germline, CDR1 is SGDLS, CDR2 YYNGEE. The CDR3 runs to 14 residues. The CDR3 nucleotides read TGTGCCAGCAGCGTAGCAGGGGCCTCCAGCAAGCAGTACTTC. The encoded protein is CASSVAGASSKQYF. The complete variable domain, with remaining parts taken from reference TRBV9 and TRBJ2-7, reads DSGVTQTPKHLITATGQRVTLRCSPRSGDLSVYWYQQSLDQGLQFLIQYYNGEERAKGNILERFSAQQFPDLHSELNLSSLELGDSALYFCASSVAGASSKQYFGPGTRLTVT.

The chain carries TRBV28 and TRBJ2-7; the match to TRBD1 covers 8 bases. The CDR3 totals 15 residues. The ends lost 7 bases at V and 1 base at J; junction bases unmatched: 9. CDR1 is MDHEN, CDR2 SYDVKM, per germline. CDR3 amino acids: CASTAGTGLSYEQYF. The CDR3 DNA sequence: TGTGCCAGCACCGCCGGGACAGGCCTTTCCTACGAGCAGTACTTC.

The genes are TRBV27 and TRBJ1-5, with D tentatively TRBD1 (6 bases). V dropped 0 bases and J dropped 5 bases, with 14 bases sitting between them. The CDR3 has 16 residues. Germline assignment: CDR1 MNHEY and CDR2 SMNVEV (reference sequence). CDR3 sequence reads: CASSLSVRGSDQPQHF. Written as DNA, the CDR3 is TGTGCCAGCAGTTTATCAGTCAGGGGATCGGATCAGCCCCAGCATTTT.

This clone was seen a single time. V and J are TRBV5-1 and TRBJ2-7; D may be TRBD2 (6 bases). Germline V lookup: CDR1 SGHRS, CDR2 YFSETQ. CDR3 length: 13 amino acids. Trimming left V 3 bases short and J 7 bases short, with 14 bases between. The CDR3 is CASSSGVDGEQYF. In DNA, the CDR3 is TGCGCCAGCAGCTCGGGGGTAGACGGGGAGCAGTACTTC.

The chain carries TRBV11-1 and TRBJ2-7; maybe TRBD1 (5 bases). Looked up from germline, CDR1 is SGHAT and CDR2 is FQDESV (reference sequence). The CDR3 is made up of 13 amino acids. V was trimmed by 1 base and J by 3 bases, leaving 7 bases between them. Here the CDR3 reads CASSLVDSYEQYF. The CDR3 coding sequence is TGTGCCAGCAGCTTAGTTGACAGCTACGAGCAGTACTTC. Using reference TRBV11-1 and TRBJ2-7 for the parts outside the CDR3, the full variable domain is EAEVAQSPRYKITEKSQAVAFWCDPISGHATLYWYRQILGQGPELLVQFQDESVVDDSQLPKDRFSAERLKGVDSTLKIQPAELGDSAMYLCASSLVDSYEQYFGPGTRLTVT.

A single count supports this clone. V and J are TRBV7-9 and TRBJ2-1; 11 bases are shared with TRBD2. Germline CDR1 SEHNR, CDR2 FQNEAQ (reference sequence). Losses at the gene ends were 0 bases for V and 9 bases for J; bases not matched to a gene: 7. The length of the CDR3 is 16 residues. CDR3: CASSLAKASGRFEQFF. CDR3 nucleotide sequence: TGTGCCAGCAGCTTAGCAAAGGCTAGCGGGAGGTTTGAGCAGTTCTTC.

The CDR3 is CASSSLTSGRSGANVLTF. The CDR3 DNA sequence: TGTGCCAGCAGCTCCTTGACTAGCGGGCGCTCTGGGGCCAACGTCCTGACTTTC. The genes are TRBV28 and TRBJ2-6, with 10 bases identical to TRBD2. This CDR3 has 18 residues. Germline CDR1 is MDHEN and CDR2 is SYDVKM. Germline trimming cut 6 bases from V and 0 bases from J; bases unmatched to any gene: 8.

V and J are TRBV6-5 and TRBJ2-5, with TRBD1 as a possible D gene (6 bases). V lost 2 bases, J lost 5 bases, and 9 bases lay in between. CDR3 length equals 13 residues. The germline CDR1 and CDR2 sequences are MNHEY and SVGAGI. The CDR3 sequence is CASSYEGVETQYF. Here the CDR3 DNA reads TGTGCCAGCAGTTACGAGGGGGTGGAGACCCAGTACTTC.

The chain links TRBV5-4 to TRBJ2-7, with 7 bases identical to TRBD2. J lost 0 bases, V lost 4 bases, and 19 bases had no gene match. CDR1 is SGHNT, CDR2 YYREEE, per germline (reference sequence). This CDR3 has 19 amino acids. CDR3 amino acids: CASSTPSGGPRRSSYEQYF. DNA for the CDR3: TGTGCCAGCAGCACCCCTAGCGGAGGTCCCAGGAGGAGCTCCTACGAGCAGTACTTC.

CDR3 amino acids: CASSLEQGRRYTF. CDR3 in DNA: TGTGCCAGCAGCTTGGAACAGGGGAGACGCTACACCTTC. V is TRBV5-6 and J is TRBJ1-2; 7 bases are a match to TRBD1. Trimming cost V 0 bases and J 9 bases; bases outside gene matches: 5. In germline, CDR1 is SGHDT, CDR2 YYEEEE. CDR3 length: 13 residues.

The genes are TRBV27 and TRBJ1-6, with 8 positions matching TRBD1. Germline V CDR1 and CDR2: MNHEY, SMNVEV (reference sequence). With 7 bases clipped from V and 6 bases from J, the junction kept 8 bases outside the gene matches. The CDR3 is made up of 15 amino acids. The CDR3 loop is CASTLVTGANSPLHF. CDR3 DNA: TGTGCCAGCACCCTTGTGACAGGGGCTAATTCACCCCTCCACTTT.

This clone was observed a single time. The rearrangement joins TRBV2 to TRBJ2-5; 7 nucleotides line up with TRBD1. There are 13 residues in the CDR3. The V gene end was trimmed by 8 bases and the J gene end by 2 bases; junction bases not matched to a gene: 5. Germline CDR1 and CDR2: SNHLY and FYNNEI. The CDR3 coding sequence is TGTGCCAGCTCCCCGGGACAGCAAGAGACCCAGTACTTC. It translates to CASSPGQQETQYF.

V and J are TRBV11-3 and TRBJ2-2, with D perhaps TRBD2 (5 bases). V lost 5 bases and J 4 bases, leaving 8 bases between the germline ends. This CDR3 has 13 residues. From germline, CDR1 is SGHNT and CDR2 YENEEA. The CDR3 loop is CASSPRGTGELFF. The CDR3 nucleotides are TGTGCCAGCAGCCCACGGGGCACCGGGGAGCTGTTTTTT.

This sequence joins TRBV30 and TRBJ2-4, with 7 nucleotides matching TRBD1. The CDR3 is 15 amino acids. In germline, CDR1 is GTSNPN, CDR2 SVGIG (reference sequence). Trimming took 5 bases from V and 0 from J; bases not matched to a gene: 7. The CDR3 loop reads CAWATGVGAKNIQYF. CDR3 nucleotide sequence: TGTGCCTGGGCAACAGGGGTTGGAGCCAAAAACATTCAGTACTTC.

In this sample, this clone turned up a few times. The chain recombines TRBV18 with TRBJ2-1; 9 nucleotides align to TRBD2. The J segment lost 0 bases and the V segment lost 4 bases, leaving 4 bases of the junction unmatched. The CDR3 consists of 16 residues. Germline V gives CDR1 KGHSH, CDR2 LQKENI. The CDR3 region has the DNA TGTGCCAGCTCACGACTAGCGGAGGCCTCCTACAATGAGCAGTTCTTC. It is translated as CASSRLAEASYNEQFF.